These 19 T cell receptor beta chains share one sample of origin, sequenced in a study of T-cell memory formation after mild COVID-19. Using its own MiXCR run on the 5' RACE reads, TCRdb lists one record per CDR3 protein. The data hold under 50,000 distinct CDR3 sequences, with 25% to 35% observed a single time. The source material was PBMCs or a T cell subset sorted from them (not recorded which). The receptor set was obtained from a man aged 18 to 29 who had mild COVID-19 (a few samples of this study predate the infection). Cell type and time point are not known.

On this clonotype itself: The junction does not match germline at one end; this may be a read error. The chain couples TRBV9 to TRBJ2-2; D is ambiguous. CDR3 length: 13 amino acids. Germline loops: CDR1 SGDLS, CDR2 YYNGEE. CDR3: CASSVMNSGELFF. CDR3 DNA: TGTGCCAGCAGCGTAATGAACTCCGGGGAGCTGTTTTTT. Combining the CDR3 with reference TRBV9 and TRBJ2-2 gives the whole variable domain DSGVTQTPKHLITATGQRVTLRCSPRSGDLSVYWYQQSLDQGLQFLIQYYNGEERAKGNILERFSAQQFPDLHSELNLSSLELGDSALYFCASSVMNSGELFFGEGSRLTVL.

The chain recombines TRBV4-1 with TRBJ2-4; tentatively, D is TRBD1 (6 bases). The CDR3 spans 18 residues. Trimming took off 0 bases at V and 1 base at J, with 16 bases between the two ends. Germline values: CDR1 MGHRA, CDR2 YSYEKL. The CDR3 protein is CASSQDLPDRLAKNIQYF. DNA for the CDR3: TGCGCCAGCAGCCAAGATCTCCCCGACAGGCTGGCCAAAAACATTCAGTACTTC.

The chain combines TRBV4-1 with TRBJ2-3; D unclear. This CDR3 region has 14 residues. Germline-derived CDR1 and CDR2 are MGHRA and YSYEKL. Trimming cost V 1 base and J 6 bases, with 11 bases left between them. The CDR3 sequence: CASSQGPYSDTQYF. The CDR3 bases are TGCGCCAGCAGCCAAGGCCCTTATTCCGATACGCAGTATTTT.

In its sample, this clonotype was seen a few times. This chain connects TRBV6-5 to TRBJ1-1; D gene unclear. Deletions cut 2 bases from V and 4 bases from J, with 8 bases between. Germline V gives CDR1 MNHEY, CDR2 SVGAGI. The CDR3 runs 13 residues. The CDR3 sequence is CASSYTVSTEAFF. DNA of the CDR3: TGTGCCAGCAGTTACACCGTAAGCACTGAAGCTTTCTTT.

Only a few counts were recorded for this clonotype. This rearrangement joins TRBV7-2 to TRBJ2-7; 11 bases are shared with TRBD2. The CDR3 is made up of 16 amino acids. Germline CDR1 and CDR2: SGHTA and FQGNSA. Trimming cost V 3 bases and J 2 bases; bases outside gene matches: 6. In DNA form, the CDR3 reads TGTGCCAGCAGCTTGGATCCGGGACTAGCGGCCTACGAGCAGTACTTC. Translating it yields CASSLDPGLAAYEQYF.

This clonotype was detected ten times or more. The CDR3 loop reads CASSAPRGADQETQYF. The CDR3 bases are TGTGCCAGCAGTGCCCCCCGGGGAGCGGATCAAGAGACCCAGTACTTC. The chain joins TRBV12-3 or TRBV12-4 to TRBJ2-5, with D tentatively TRBD2 (5 bases). This CDR3 spans 16 amino acids. Trimming left V 5 bases short and J 2 bases short, with 18 bases between.

This clonotype showed up just a few times. The gene calls are TRBV9 and TRBJ2-4, with D maybe TRBD1 (5 bases). The CDR3 extends over 14 amino acids. Per germline, CDR1 SGDLS and CDR2 YYNGEE. Deletions cut 0 bases from V and 5 bases from J, with 9 bases between. The CDR3 DNA is TGTGCCAGCAGCGTAGGCGACAGAGAAAACATTCAGTACTTC. This gives the protein CASSVGDRENIQYF. The full variable domain, its missing parts supplied by reference TRBV9 and TRBJ2-4, is DSGVTQTPKHLITATGQRVTLRCSPRSGDLSVYWYQQSLDQGLQFLIQYYNGEERAKGNILERFSAQQFPDLHSELNLSSLELGDSALYFCASSVGDRENIQYFGAGTRLSVL.

This clonotype showed up just a few times. An end of the junction differs from the germline gene, which may be a read error. The V and J genes are TRBV27 and TRBJ1-2; D is unclear. The germline gives CDR1 MNHEY, CDR2 SMNVEV (reference sequence). The CDR3 has 13 amino acids. For the CDR3, the DNA is TGTGCCAGCAGTTCGGGGATTAACCATGGCTACACCTTC. It codes for CASSSGINHGYTF.

This clonotype was detected a few times. V is TRBV24-1 and J is TRBJ2-2, with 7 positions matching TRBD2. Germline V CDR1 and CDR2: KGHDR, SFDVKD. V shed 9 bases and J 0 bases; nucleotides not matched to a gene: 3. The CDR3 spans 14 residues. The CDR3 spells CATQRDANTGELFF. In DNA form, the CDR3 reads TGTGCCACCCAGCGGGACGCGAACACCGGGGAGCTGTTTTTT.

CDR3 amino acids: CSARETERTPGMGSYEQYF. The CDR3 bases are TGCAGTGCTAGGGAGACAGAGCGGACCCCGGGTATGGGCTCCTACGAGCAGTACTTC. V is TRBV20-1 and J is TRBJ2-7; D may be TRBD1 or TRBD2 (5 bases each). This CDR3 has 19 residues. V shed 3 bases and J shed 0 bases, with 27 bases lying between them. The germline V gene encodes CDR1 DFQATT and CDR2 SNEGSKA (reference sequence).

J is TRBJ2-7 and V is TRBV30, with unresolved D. Trimming shortened V by 1 base and J by 0 bases, and 19 bases separated the two germline ends. Germline V CDR1 and CDR2: GTSNPN, SVGIG (reference sequence). This CDR3 comprises 17 residues. The CDR3 DNA reads as TGTGCCTGGAGTGACCAACACGTCGATTTCAGCTCCTACGAGCAGTACTTC. It yields the protein CAWSDQHVDFSSYEQYF.

This clonotype was seen a handful of times. The chain is built from TRBV24-1 and TRBJ2-7, with no clear D. With 1 base removed from V and 2 bases from J, the gap between germline ends came to 11 bases. In germline, CDR1 is KGHDR, CDR2 SFDVKD. The CDR3 extends over 15 amino acids. CDR3 nucleotides: TGTGCCACCAGTGATTTTCCCGGAACCCCCTACGAGCAGTACTTC. This sequence encodes CATSDFPGTPYEQYF.

The chain couples TRBV11-2 to TRBJ1-2, with 10 bases that match TRBD1. Looked up from germline, CDR1 is SGHAT and CDR2 is FQNNGV. The CDR3 totals 14 residues. Trimming cost V 5 bases and J 5 bases; bases outside gene matches: 5. This CDR3 is CASSRGQGIYGYTF. CDR3 DNA: TGTGCCAGCAGCCGGGGACAGGGGATATATGGCTACACCTTC.

This clonotype was detected a few times. V usage is TRBV7-9 and J usage is TRBJ2-1; TRBD1 matches at 8 bases. CDR1 is SEHNR and CDR2 is FQNEAQ in the germline V gene (reference sequence). The trim removed 4 bases at V and 3 bases at J, leaving 5 bases unmatched. The CDR3 totals 15 residues. CDR3 protein: CASSSSGGLYNEQFF. The CDR3 DNA reads TGTGCCAGCAGCTCCTCAGGGGGCCTCTACAATGAGCAGTTCTTC. The full variable domain, in which reference TRBV7-9 and TRBJ2-1 provide the parts outside the CDR3, is DTGVSQNPRHKITKRGQNVTFRCDPISEHNRLYWYRQTLGQGPEFLTYFQNEAQLEKSRLLSDRFSAERPKGSFSTLEIQRTEQGDSAMYLCASSSSGGLYNEQFFGPGTRLTVL.

The chain has TRBV13 and TRBJ2-3; 11 bases are shared with TRBD2. The germline V gene encodes CDR1 PRHDT and CDR2 FYEKMQ (reference sequence). The V gene end was trimmed by 2 bases and the J gene end by 5 bases; junction bases not matched to a gene: 6. This CDR3 is 16 amino acids long. CDR3 in DNA: TGTGCCAGCAGCTTACTTAGCGGGGGGGCCATAGATACGCAGTATTTT. Translating gives CASSLLSGGAIDTQYF.

This clonotype was seen a handful of times. V usage is TRBV20-1 and J usage is TRBJ2-4; D is unresolved. V was shortened by 1 base and J by 1 base, with 8 bases between the two germline ends. There are 14 residues in the CDR3. Looked up from germline, CDR1 is DFQATT and CDR2 is SNEGSKA (reference sequence). The CDR3 DNA reads as TGCAGTGCTAGAGGGGTAGTGGCCAAAAACATTCAGTACTTC. Its protein product is CSARGVVAKNIQYF.

A word on this clonotype: The junction differs from germline at one of its ends, possibly a read error. The V gene is TRBV27, the J gene TRBJ1-3; no definite D call. The CDR3 is made up of 15 amino acids. The germline CDR1 and CDR2 sequences are MNHEY and SMNVEV (reference sequence). The CDR3 coding sequence is TGTGCCAGCAGCTGGACGAGGGAGCCTGGGAACACCATATATTTT. As protein: CASSWTREPGNTIYF.

This chain links TRBV14 with TRBJ2-1; TRBD1 agrees at 9 bases. This CDR3 has 17 amino acids. With V trimmed by 4 bases and J by 5 bases, 12 bases remained unmatched. Germline V gene data show CDR1 as SGHDN and CDR2 as FVKESK. The CDR3 reads CASSPAGWDRVHNEQFF. CDR3 in DNA: TGTGCCAGCAGCCCCGCAGGGTGGGACAGGGTCCACAATGAGCAGTTCTTC.

CDR3 bases: TGCGCCAGCAGCCCGCAGCGGGGGGGCAGAAGAGAGACCCAGTACTTC. Translating gives CASSPQRGGRRETQYF. V is TRBV4-1 and J is TRBJ2-5, with 10 bases aligning to TRBD2. CDR1 and CDR2 (germline): MGHRA, YSYEKL. This CDR3 region has 16 residues. Unmatched junction bases numbered 9, after V lost 4 bases and J lost 4 bases.